The 29 T cell receptor beta chains below all came from one sample that was sequenced in a study of cytomegalovirus exposure and HLA in healthy donors. PCR amplification relied on 60 Vbeta primers (plus 13 Jbeta primers). TCRdb's table, derived via immunoSEQ multiplex PCR, lists solely in-frame clones and lacks some. The sample shows about 240,000 clones, 82% of them seen only once. Sample: PBMCs. The receptors stem from a woman aged 40 to 50 in good health and CMV-seropositive.

This clone was detected only a few times. The V call is TRBV5-1, the J call TRBJ1-2; TRBD1 is a possible D gene (6 bases). The V and J ends lost 4 bases and 4 bases respectively, with 23 bases between them. Germline V CDR1 and CDR2: SGHRS, YFSETQ. The CDR3 contains 17 residues. Written as DNA, the CDR3 is TGCGCCAGCAGCCCCGGACAGCCACGGGTCTTGATCTATGGCTACACCTTC. Its protein product is CASSPGQPRVLIYGYTF.

The chain joins TRBV2 to TRBJ2-7, with D tentatively TRBD1 (5 bases). The CDR3 sequence is 13 residues long. Germline V gene sequence: CDR1 SNHLY, CDR2 FYNNEI. V was clipped by 5 bases and J by 3 bases, with 11 bases between them. The CDR3 nucleotides are TGTGCCAGCAGTAAACAGGACCTCTACGAGCAGTACTTC. Its protein is CASSKQDLYEQYF.

The J gene is TRBJ1-1, the V gene TRBV13; tentative D call: TRBD1 (6 bases). The CDR3 extends over 12 amino acids. V was pared by 5 bases and J by 8 bases, with 12 bases between. Germline loops: CDR1 PRHDT, CDR2 FYEKMQ (reference sequence). The CDR3 spells CASSHGQREAFF. The CDR3 DNA sequence: TGTGCCAGCAGCCACGGACAGAGAGAAGCTTTCTTT.

V is TRBV5-6 and J is TRBJ1-4; D gene uncertain. V lost 5 bases and J 3 bases, leaving 14 bases between the germline ends. The CDR3 is 15 residues long. Germline V CDR1 and CDR2: SGHDT, YYEEEE. The CDR3, as DNA: TGTGCCAGCAGAGGTTGGGGAGCGTCTAATGAAAAACTGTTTTTT. It yields the protein CASRGWGASNEKLFF.

CDR3 coding DNA: TGCGCCAGCAGCCAAGATCTGGCTAGCGGCCTCTCCTACAATGAGCAGTTCTTC. Translated: CASSQDLASGLSYNEQFF. This chain joins TRBV4-3 and TRBJ2-1; 7 nucleotides agree with TRBD2. The trim removed 0 bases at V and 0 bases at J, leaving 8 bases unmatched. Germline V gene data show CDR1 as LGHNA and CDR2 as YSLEER. There are 18 residues in the CDR3.

The chain links TRBV5-1 to TRBJ2-7, with 8 bases matching TRBD2. The junction had 11 bases not matched to a gene; V was cut back by 4 bases and J by 5 bases. This CDR3 region has 15 residues. Per germline, CDR1 SGHRS and CDR2 YFSETQ. In DNA, the CDR3 is TGCGCCAGCAGCCAACAAAGCGGGAGTAGAAACGAGCAGTACTTC. It specifies CASSQQSGSRNEQYF.

CDR3 protein: CASSVDAGGQNTGELFF. The CDR3, as DNA: TGTGCCAGCAGCGTAGACGCGGGGGGCCAGAACACCGGGGAGCTGTTTTTT. The genes are TRBV7-3 and TRBJ2-2; 8 nucleotides line up with TRBD2. Per the germline V gene, CDR1 is SGHTA and CDR2 is FQGTGA. This CDR3 region has 17 residues. V lost 5 bases to trimming and J lost 1 base; unmatched junction nucleotides: 9.

The rearrangement uses TRBV6-6 and TRBJ1-2; D perhaps matches TRBD1 (5 bases). The CDR3 spans 13 residues. The germline gives CDR1 MNHNY, CDR2 SVGAGI (reference sequence). The CDR3 DNA follows: TGTACCTTGGGGGGTGAGGGAGGCCCTGGCTACACCTTC. Translating it yields CTLGGEGGPGYTF.

V and J are TRBV19 and TRBJ1-1; D is ambiguous. V was cut by 6 bases and J by 5 bases, with 13 bases left in between. Germline CDR1 LNHDA, CDR2 SQIVND (reference sequence). CDR3 length: 13 residues. The CDR3 here is CASRQTERTEAFF. The CDR3 nucleotides read TGTGCCAGTAGGCAAACCGAGCGGACTGAAGCTTTCTTT.

V gene TRBV30 combines with J gene TRBJ2-5; TRBD1 is a possible D gene (5 bases). Trimming cost V 0 bases and J 4 bases, with 6 bases left between them. CDR3 size: 12 residues. Germline V gives CDR1 GTSNPN, CDR2 SVGIG (reference sequence). The CDR3 DNA is TGTGCCTGGAGTGTAGGGGCAGAGACCCAGTACTTC. Encoded protein: CAWSVGAETQYF.

The V and J genes are TRBV27 and TRBJ2-7, with 8 bases lining up with TRBD1. The CDR3 has 17 residues. V shed 4 bases and J 6 bases; nucleotides not matched to a gene: 17. CDR1 is MNHEY, CDR2 SMNVEV, per germline (reference sequence). CDR3 sequence reads: CASSSLGQDRPPSEQYF. The CDR3 nucleotides are TGTGCCAGCAGTTCCCTGGGACAGGATAGGCCACCTAGCGAGCAGTACTTC.

The chain couples TRBV6-5 to TRBJ1-5, with 8 bases fitting TRBD1. The V gene's germline CDR1 is MNHEY and CDR2 SVGAGI. V shed 6 bases, J shed 5 bases, and the junction held 6 bases outside the gene matches. This CDR3 region has 14 residues. The CDR3 DNA sequence: TGTGCCAGCAGGAACCAGGGGGCGTATCAGCCCCAGCATTTT. This translates into CASRNQGAYQPQHF.

The chain uses TRBV19 and TRBJ1-1, with 8 bases matching TRBD1. The J segment lost 1 base and the V segment lost 7 bases, leaving 8 bases of the junction unmatched. Per germline, CDR1 LNHDA and CDR2 SQIVND (reference sequence). The CDR3 spans 15 residues. The CDR3 sequence: CASIKGQERNTEAFF. DNA of the CDR3: TGTGCCAGTATTAAGGGACAGGAAAGGAACACTGAAGCTTTCTTT.

The chain links TRBV14 to TRBJ2-7; the D gene is possibly TRBD2 (5 bases). Trimming removed 0 bases from V and 2 bases from J, with 11 bases in between. This CDR3 is built from 15 residues. Germline CDR1 SGHDN, CDR2 FVKESK. The CDR3 loop is CASSQDWSGTYEQYF. CDR3 DNA sequence: TGTGCCAGCAGCCAAGATTGGAGCGGAACCTACGAGCAGTACTTC.

This chain uses TRBV9 with TRBJ2-5; TRBD2 aligns across 10 bases. This CDR3 has 17 residues. After removal of 0 bases from V and 4 bases from J, the junction contained 9 bases not matched to a gene. Germline values: CDR1 SGDLS, CDR2 YYNGEE. CDR3 bases: TGTGCCAGCAGCGTAGGTTCCTCCAGCGGGGGGGGAGAGACCCAGTACTTC. It codes for CASSVGSSSGGGETQYF. The full variable domain, completed using reference TRBV9 and TRBJ2-5, is DSGVTQTPKHLITATGQRVTLRCSPRSGDLSVYWYQQSLDQGLQFLIQYYNGEERAKGNILERFSAQQFPDLHSELNLSSLELGDSALYFCASSVGSSSGGGETQYFGPGTRLLVL.

V is TRBV7-6 and J is TRBJ1-3; 9 nucleotides align to TRBD1. The CDR3 length is 15 residues. V trimming: 5 bases; J trimming: 2 bases; junction bases outside the gene matches: 4. CDR1 and CDR2 (germline): SGHVS, FNYEAQ. The CDR3 spells CASSARDRAGNTIYF. DNA of the CDR3: TGTGCCAGCAGCGCCCGGGACAGGGCTGGAAACACCATATATTTT.

This clone was counted a single time. The V call is TRBV29-1, the J call TRBJ1-4, with D uncertain. The length of the CDR3 is 13 residues. CDR1 is SQVTM and CDR2 is ANQGSEA in the germline V gene. V lost 2 bases to trimming and J lost 0 bases, with 4 bases between them. The CDR3 sequence is CSVELATNEKLFF. In DNA form, the CDR3 reads TGCAGCGTTGAATTAGCAACTAATGAAAAACTGTTTTTT. Together with reference TRBV29-1 and TRBJ1-4, the CDR3 gives the full variable domain: SAVISQKPSRDICQRGTSLTIQCQVDSQVTMMFWYRQQPGQSLTLIATANQGSEATYESGFVIDKFPISRPNLTFSTLTVSNMSPEDSSIYLCSVELATNEKLFFGSGTQLSVL.

V gene TRBV6-4 combines with J gene TRBJ2-7; 9 bases map to TRBD1. In germline, CDR1 is MRHNA, CDR2 SNTAGT. The CDR3 extends over 14 amino acids. V trimming: 6 bases; J trimming: 6 bases; junction bases outside the gene matches: 9. CDR3 amino acids: CASSPSQGATEQYF. CDR3 nucleotide sequence: TGTGCCAGCAGCCCATCACAGGGGGCAACCGAGCAGTACTTC.

The chain carries TRBV30 and TRBJ1-1, with D possibly being TRBD1 (6 bases). V was shortened by 8 bases and J by 7 bases, with 20 bases between the two germline ends. CDR1 is GTSNPN and CDR2 is SVGIG in the germline V gene (reference sequence). The CDR3 totals 13 residues. CDR3 loop: CAGTGWGFFEAFF. The CDR3, as DNA: TGTGCCGGTACAGGGTGGGGGTTCTTTGAAGCTTTCTTT.

This chain joins TRBV7-9 and TRBJ2-2, with 8 bases that match TRBD2. V shed 5 bases, J shed 1 base, and the junction held 6 bases outside the gene matches. Germline loops: CDR1 SEHNR, CDR2 FQNEAQ (reference sequence). The CDR3 covers 16 residues. Written as DNA, the CDR3 is TGTGCCAGCAGCCCTCGAGCGGGAGAGAACACCGGGGAGCTGTTTTTT. As protein: CASSPRAGENTGELFF.

The chain carries TRBV5-1 and TRBJ2-1; 9 nucleotides line up with TRBD1. CDR3 length: 14 amino acids. The V gene end was trimmed by 6 bases and the J gene end by 2 bases; junction bases not matched to a gene: 3. Germline-derived CDR1 and CDR2 are SGHRS and YFSETQ. In DNA, the CDR3 is TGCGCCAGCACCCGGACAGGGGCCTACAATGAGCAGTTCTTC. This sequence encodes CASTRTGAYNEQFF.

This rearrangement joins TRBV14 to TRBJ1-4, with D maybe TRBD1 (5 bases). The CDR3 length is 16 residues. V was pared by 6 bases and J by 3 bases, with 17 bases between. The germline CDR1 and CDR2 sequences are SGHDN and FVKESK. CDR3 in DNA: TGTGCCAGCAGTCCCACTTGGGGGGGTGCTAATGAAAAACTGTTTTTT. Translated: CASSPTWGGANEKLFF.

CDR3 bases: TGTGCCAGCAGTGAGATGCAGGATTATACGCAGTATTTT. Translated, it gives CASSEMQDYTQYF. This rearrangement joins TRBV6-5 to TRBJ2-3; D unclear. Trimming cost V 5 bases and J 7 bases, with 13 bases left between them. In germline, CDR1 is MNHEY, CDR2 SVGAGI. The CDR3 totals 13 residues.

V usage is TRBV5-4 and J usage is TRBJ2-7, with a possible D match to TRBD2 (5 bases). Germline values: CDR1 SGHNT, CDR2 YYREEE (reference sequence). V shed 4 bases and J shed 2 bases, with 13 bases lying between them. This CDR3 has 14 residues. CDR3 sequence: CASSRSEEAYEQYF. The CDR3 coding sequence is TGTGCCAGCAGCCGCTCGGAGGAGGCCTACGAGCAGTACTTC. Full variable domain (missing parts from reference TRBV5-4 and TRBJ2-7): ETGVTQSPTHLIKTRGQQVTLRCSSQSGHNTVSWYQQALGQGPQFIFQYYREEENGRGNFPPRFSGLQFPNYSSELNVNALELDDSALYLCASSRSEEAYEQYFGPGTRLTVT.

The chain is built from TRBV15 and TRBJ2-6; 8 bases match TRBD1. V lost 3 bases, J lost 1 base, and 11 bases stayed unmatched. The CDR3 runs to 19 residues. CDR1 is LNHNV, CDR2 YYDKDF, per germline (reference sequence). CDR3 in DNA: TGTGCCACCAGCAGCCTAATCGGACAGGGAGCTTCTGGGGCCAACGTCCTGACTTTC. Protein sequence: CATSSLIGQGASGANVLTF.

The chain uses TRBV7-9 and TRBJ2-3, with TRBD1 matching over 10 bases. The CDR3 is 14 amino acids. From germline, CDR1 is SEHNR and CDR2 FQNEAQ (reference sequence). The J segment lost 6 bases and the V segment lost 5 bases, leaving 5 bases of the junction unmatched. CDR3: CASSRGQGMDTQYF. DNA of the CDR3: TGTGCCAGCAGCCGGGGACAGGGGATGGATACGCAGTATTTT.

This clone has only a few counts. The gene calls are TRBV6-1 and TRBJ2-7; 9 bases are a match to TRBD1. The V and J ends lost 5 bases and 5 bases, in that order; junction bases with no gene match: 7. CDR1 is MNHNS and CDR2 is SASEGT in the germline V gene. The CDR3 contains 14 residues. CDR3 protein: CASSRGQGGHEQYF. The CDR3 bases are TGTGCCAGCAGTCGGGGACAGGGCGGCCACGAGCAGTACTTC.

The gene calls are TRBV19 and TRBJ1-1; 11 bases fit TRBD1. Germline V CDR1 and CDR2: LNHDA, SQIVND (reference sequence). Trimming at V came to 5 bases and at J to 0 bases, leaving 5 bases not matched to a gene. The CDR3 has 16 amino acids. The CDR3 bases are TGTGCCAGTAGTGATGGGACAGGGGGACTGAACACTGAAGCTTTCTTT. Its protein is CASSDGTGGLNTEAFF.

The genes are TRBV11-2 and TRBJ2-2, with D maybe TRBD1 (6 bases). Germline loops: CDR1 SGHAT, CDR2 FQNNGV. The CDR3 consists of 12 residues. Trimming left V 7 bases short and J 7 bases short, with 10 bases between. The CDR3 spells CASNRVVGELFF. The CDR3 DNA follows: TGTGCCAGCAACAGGGTGGTCGGGGAGCTGTTTTTT.